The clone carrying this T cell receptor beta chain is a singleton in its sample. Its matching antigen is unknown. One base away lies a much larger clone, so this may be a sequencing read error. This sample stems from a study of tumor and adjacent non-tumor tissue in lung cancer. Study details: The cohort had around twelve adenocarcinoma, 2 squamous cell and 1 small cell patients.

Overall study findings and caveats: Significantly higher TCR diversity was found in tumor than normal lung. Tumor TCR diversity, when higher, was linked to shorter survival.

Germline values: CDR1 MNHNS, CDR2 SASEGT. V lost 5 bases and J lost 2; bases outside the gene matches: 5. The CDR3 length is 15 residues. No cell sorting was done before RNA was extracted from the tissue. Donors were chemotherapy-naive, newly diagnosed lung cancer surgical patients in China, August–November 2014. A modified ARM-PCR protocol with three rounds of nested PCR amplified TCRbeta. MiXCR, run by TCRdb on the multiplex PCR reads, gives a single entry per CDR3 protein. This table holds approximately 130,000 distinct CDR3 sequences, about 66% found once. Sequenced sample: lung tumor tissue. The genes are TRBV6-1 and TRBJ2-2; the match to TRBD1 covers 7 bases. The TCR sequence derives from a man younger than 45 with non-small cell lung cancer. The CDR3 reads CASSTQGTNTGELFF. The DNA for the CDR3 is TGTGCCAGCAGTACACAGGGGACCAACACCGGGGAGCTGTTTTTT.